A single T cell receptor (beta chain) is shown here with its context. The specificity of this receptor is unknown. There are no base qualities to consult, and no much larger clone falls within one base. Receptor amplification or capture employed the immunoSEQ multiplex PCR assay. This immuneACCESS table, as held by TCRdb, lists in-frame sequences with V and J called but not all clones. Of the missing ones, under half trace to an unresolved V gene in checked studies; the others have no known cause. This sample lists tens of thousands of clones; 88% were detected once. The top ten clones comprise 40% of the sample. This specimen comes from a study of control samples from healthy donors and cancer patients (dated by TCRdb to about 2020). CDR1 and CDR2 (LGHDT, YNNKEL) derive from the germline V gene (reference sequence). Counted from cysteine to phenylalanine, this CDR3 has 17 amino acids. CDR3 DNA is the only sequence kept; it has 51 bases, read in frame from the first base. Between the V and J ends, shortened by 5 bases and 2 bases respectively, the junction contains 21 bases.

The TCR was taken from a man aged 45-65 years with head and neck cancer. Material for sequencing was PBMCs. Recombination linked TRBV3-1 (or the pseudogene TRBV3-2) to TRBJ2-5; the D gene assignment is ambiguous. The sequenced DNA is TGTGCCAGCAGCAGTCATAACAACGAAGCAATACAAGAGACCCAGTACTTC. It codes for CASSSHNNEAIQETQYF.